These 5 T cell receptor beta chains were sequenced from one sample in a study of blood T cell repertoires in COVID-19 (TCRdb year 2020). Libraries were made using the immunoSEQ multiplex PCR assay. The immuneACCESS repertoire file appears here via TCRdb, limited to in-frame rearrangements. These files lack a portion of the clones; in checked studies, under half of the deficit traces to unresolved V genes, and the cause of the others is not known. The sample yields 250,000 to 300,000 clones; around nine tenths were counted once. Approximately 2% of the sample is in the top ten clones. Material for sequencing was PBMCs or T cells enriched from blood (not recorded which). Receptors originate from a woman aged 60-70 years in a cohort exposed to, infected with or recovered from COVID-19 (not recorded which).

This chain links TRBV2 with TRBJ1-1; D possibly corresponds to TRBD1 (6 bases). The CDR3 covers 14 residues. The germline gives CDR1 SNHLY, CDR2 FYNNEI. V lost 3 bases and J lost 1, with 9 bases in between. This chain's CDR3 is CASSDRGANTEAFF. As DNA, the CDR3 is TGTGCCAGCAGTGACAGGGGAGCGAACACTGAAGCTTTCTTT. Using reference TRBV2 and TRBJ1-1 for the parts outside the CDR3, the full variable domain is EPEVTQTPSHQVTQMGQEVILRCVPISNHLYFYWYRQILGQKVEFLVSFYNNEISEKSEIFDDQFSVERPDGSNFTLKIRSTKLEDSAMYFCASSDRGANTEAFFGQGTRLTVV.

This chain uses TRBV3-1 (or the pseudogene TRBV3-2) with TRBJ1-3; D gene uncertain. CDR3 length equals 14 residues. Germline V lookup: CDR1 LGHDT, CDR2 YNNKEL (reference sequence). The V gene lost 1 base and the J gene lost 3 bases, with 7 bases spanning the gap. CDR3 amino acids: CASSQGRVGNTIYF. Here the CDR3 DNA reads TGTGCCAGCAGCCAAGGGAGGGTTGGAAACACCATATATTTT.

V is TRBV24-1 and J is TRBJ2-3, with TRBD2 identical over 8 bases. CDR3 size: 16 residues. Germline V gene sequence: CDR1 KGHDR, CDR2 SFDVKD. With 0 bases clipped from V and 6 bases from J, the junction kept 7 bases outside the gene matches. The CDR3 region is CATSDLRAGEGDTQYF. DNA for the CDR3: TGTGCCACCAGTGATTTGCGAGCGGGAGAAGGGGATACGCAGTATTTT.

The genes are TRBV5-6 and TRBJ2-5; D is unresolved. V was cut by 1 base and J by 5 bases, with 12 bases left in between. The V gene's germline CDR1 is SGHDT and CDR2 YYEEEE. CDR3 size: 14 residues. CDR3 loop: CASSLYESAETQYF. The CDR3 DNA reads TGTGCCAGCAGCTTGTACGAGAGTGCGGAGACCCAGTACTTC.

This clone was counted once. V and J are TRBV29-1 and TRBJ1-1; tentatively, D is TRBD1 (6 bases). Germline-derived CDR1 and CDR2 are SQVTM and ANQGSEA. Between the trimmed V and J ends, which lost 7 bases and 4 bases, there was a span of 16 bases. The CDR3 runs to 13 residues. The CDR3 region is CSGGQGPGTEAFF. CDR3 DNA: TGCAGCGGCGGCCAGGGGCCGGGCACTGAAGCTTTCTTT.